One TCR beta chain is described in this entry. Germline CDR1 and CDR2: SGHDT and YYEEEE. This CDR3 comprises 14 residues. V was pared by 4 bases and J by 7 bases, with 12 bases between. This record comes from a study of blood T cell repertoires in COVID-19. Turning to the study itself: Donors in the United States, Italy and Spain gave samples during acute or convalescent COVID-19. The analysed material was cDNA or gDNA that came from T cells, B-cell-depleted T cells, or PBMCs.

How the authors handled the data: Amplification from reference gene primers served as the basis for estimated nucleated cell counts. Sequencing used immunoSEQ multiplex PCR; TCRdb keeps in-frame clones, though not all of them. V and J calls and clone size follow that table, whereas D and trimming were derived from the DNA. The data show more than 200,000 clones, 83% seen once. This sequence was found in a woman aged 35 to 49 with active or convalescent COVID-19. The chain recombines TRBV5-6 with TRBJ1-6; weak D call: TRBD1 (6 bases). The material sequenced was peripheral blood. CDR3 DNA: TGTGCCAGCAGCCTGGGACAAGGCAATTCACCCCTCCACTTT. It codes for CASSLGQGNSPLHF.